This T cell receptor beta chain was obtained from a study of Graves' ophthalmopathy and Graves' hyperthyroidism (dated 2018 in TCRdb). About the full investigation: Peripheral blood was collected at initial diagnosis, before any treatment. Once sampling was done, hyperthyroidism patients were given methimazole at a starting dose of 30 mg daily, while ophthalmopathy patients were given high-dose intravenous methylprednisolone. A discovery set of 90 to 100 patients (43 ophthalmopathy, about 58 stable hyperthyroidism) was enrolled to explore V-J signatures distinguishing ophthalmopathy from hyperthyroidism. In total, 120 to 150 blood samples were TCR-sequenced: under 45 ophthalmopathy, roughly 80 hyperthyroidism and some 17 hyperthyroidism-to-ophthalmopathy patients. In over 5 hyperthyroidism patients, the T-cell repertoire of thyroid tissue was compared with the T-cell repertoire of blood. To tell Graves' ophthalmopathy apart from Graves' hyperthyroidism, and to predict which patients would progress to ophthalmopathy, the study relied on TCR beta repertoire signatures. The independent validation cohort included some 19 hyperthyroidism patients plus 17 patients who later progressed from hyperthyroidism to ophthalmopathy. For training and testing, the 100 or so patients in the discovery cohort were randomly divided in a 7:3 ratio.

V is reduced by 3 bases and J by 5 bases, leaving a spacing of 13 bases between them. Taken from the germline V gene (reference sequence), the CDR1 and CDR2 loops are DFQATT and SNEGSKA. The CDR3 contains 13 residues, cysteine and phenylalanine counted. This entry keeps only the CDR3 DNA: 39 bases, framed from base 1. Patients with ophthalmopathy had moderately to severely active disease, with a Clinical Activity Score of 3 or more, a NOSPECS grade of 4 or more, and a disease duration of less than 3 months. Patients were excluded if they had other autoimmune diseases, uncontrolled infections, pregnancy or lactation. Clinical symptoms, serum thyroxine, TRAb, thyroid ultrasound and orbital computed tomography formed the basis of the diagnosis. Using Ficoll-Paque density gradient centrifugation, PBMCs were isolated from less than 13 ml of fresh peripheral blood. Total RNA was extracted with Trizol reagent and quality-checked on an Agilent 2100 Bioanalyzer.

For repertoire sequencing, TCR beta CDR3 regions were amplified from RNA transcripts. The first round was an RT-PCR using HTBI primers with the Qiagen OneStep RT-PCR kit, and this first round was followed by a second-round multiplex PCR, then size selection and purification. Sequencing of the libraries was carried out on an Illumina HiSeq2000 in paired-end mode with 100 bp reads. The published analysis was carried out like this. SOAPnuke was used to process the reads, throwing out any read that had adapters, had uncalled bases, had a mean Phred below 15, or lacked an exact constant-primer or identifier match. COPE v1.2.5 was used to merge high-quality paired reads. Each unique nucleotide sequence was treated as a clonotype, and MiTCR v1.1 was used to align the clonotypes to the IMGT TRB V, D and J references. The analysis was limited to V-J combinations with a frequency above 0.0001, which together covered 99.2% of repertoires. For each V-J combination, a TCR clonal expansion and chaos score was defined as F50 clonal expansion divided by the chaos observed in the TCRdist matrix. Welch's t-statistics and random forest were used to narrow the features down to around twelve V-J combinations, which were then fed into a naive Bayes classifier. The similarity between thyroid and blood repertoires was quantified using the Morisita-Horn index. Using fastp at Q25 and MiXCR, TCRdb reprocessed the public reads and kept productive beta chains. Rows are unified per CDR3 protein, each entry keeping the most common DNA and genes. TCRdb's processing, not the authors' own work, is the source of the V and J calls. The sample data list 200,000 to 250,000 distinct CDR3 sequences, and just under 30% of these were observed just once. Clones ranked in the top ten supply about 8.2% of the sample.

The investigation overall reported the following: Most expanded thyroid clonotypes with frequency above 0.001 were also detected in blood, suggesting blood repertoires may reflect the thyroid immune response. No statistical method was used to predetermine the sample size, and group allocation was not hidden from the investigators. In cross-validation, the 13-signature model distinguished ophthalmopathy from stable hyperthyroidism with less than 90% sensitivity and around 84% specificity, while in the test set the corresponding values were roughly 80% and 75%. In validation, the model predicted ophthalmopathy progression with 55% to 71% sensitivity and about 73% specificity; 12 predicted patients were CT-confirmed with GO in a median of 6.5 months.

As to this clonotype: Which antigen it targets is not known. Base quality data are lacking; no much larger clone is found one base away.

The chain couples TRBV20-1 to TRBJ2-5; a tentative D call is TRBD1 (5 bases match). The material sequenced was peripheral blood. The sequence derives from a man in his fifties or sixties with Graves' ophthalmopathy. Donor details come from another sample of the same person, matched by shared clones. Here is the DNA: TGCAGTGCTAGGACAGTCCTGGGGGAGACCCAGTACTTC. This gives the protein CSARTVLGETQYF.